A selection of T cell receptor beta chains follows, all from one sample in a study of cytomegalovirus exposure and HLA in healthy donors. Produced via immunoSEQ multiplex PCR; TCRdb's table is partial and in-frame only. The sample lists 200,000 or so clones, around four fifths occurring once. Sequencing used PBMCs. The receptors shown here come from a man in his fifties or sixties in good health and CMV-seronegative. Each CDR3 is given with its conserved first and last residue. The order of the fields is clone size, V gene, CDR3 protein. The size field is filled for only some rows; it gives once, few, many or a size class.

>NA|TRBV5-1
CASSYDRGLGEQYF
>NA|TRBV5-6
CASSWSGGNGYTF
>NA|TRBV2
CASSQGTSGRTDTQYF
>few|TRBV30
CAWRGVESAKNIQYF
>NA|TRBV5-1
CASRAETEQFF
>once|TRBV10-1
CASSRTGGEQFF
>once|TRBV4-1
CASSQEGTGNNSPLHF
>NA|TRBV5-5
CASSLTSDFFYEQYF
>NA|TRBV23-1
CASSQGSGGYNEQFF
>few|TRBV5-1
CASSLGTGPYEQYF
>NA|TRBV6-5
CASSYGAGQGEAFF
>NA|TRBV4-1
CASSQLSGLAGGTYEQYF
>NA|TRBV9
CASSVGPRTRKTNEQFF
>NA|TRBV15
CATSRVPGLGYTF
>NA|TRBV9
CASSVTWGTGYEQYF
>NA|TRBV5-1
CASSLGEFNYGYTF
>NA|TRBV5-4
CASSLLSNGELFF
>NA|TRBV9
CASSAPDRNTEAFF
>NA|TRBV19
CASSRSESYGYTF
>NA|TRBV2
CASSGTGGEQYF
>NA|TRBV9
CASSSSIQGSYSYTF
>few|TRBV4-1
CASSQEAANTGELFF
>once|TRBV27
CASSLEGGPGYTMHNEQFF
>NA|TRBV5-1
CASSPLTGTSGRVEQYF
>NA|TRBV28
CASTAGTYEQYF
>NA|TRBV2
CASSPSGITYEQYF
>NA|TRBV5-1
CASSPGLAGPGNEQFF
>NA|TRBV12-5
CASGRLWQVNTEAFF
>NA|TRBV30
CAWRGSGTSYEQYF
>NA|TRBV2
CASRVGGAGYGYTF
>NA|TRBV6-5
CASRDRGSHEQYF
>NA|TRBV15
CATSRDTSGSSEQYF
>NA|TRBV6-5
CASSQQGNSYNEQFF
>NA|TRBV10-3
CAITAGLAGNTIYF
>once|TRBV5-1
CASSLDSPNQPQHF
>NA|TRBV15
CATRGGPSTDTQYF
>NA|TRBV7-3
CASSYSGRNTGELFF